The rows below give T cell receptor beta chains drawn from one sample of a study of T cells in Graves' hyperthyroidism and ophthalmopathy. One entry per CDR3 protein, called by TCRdb with MiXCR from the multiplex PCR reads. The sample shows about 250,000 distinct CDR3 sequences, approximately 24% of them seen only once. Sequencing used blood. The receptors derive from a woman in her thirties or forties with Graves' ophthalmopathy. Each CDR3 is given with its conserved first and last residue. The D gene is left open where the match is weak. Clone size appears in some rows only: once, few, many, or a class for an expanded clone.

d_gene,v_gene,abundance,j_gene,CDR3nt,CDR3aa
TRBD2,TRBV7-2,many,TRBJ2-2,TGTGCCAGCAGCTTAGCGCGTAGGACTAGGGCGAGGGAATCCGGGGAGCTGTTTTTT,CASSLARRTRARESGELFF
NA,TRBV19,many,TRBJ1-3,TGTGCCAGTAGTTTCGGACTTTCGAGCTCTGGAAACACCATATATTTT,CASSFGLSSSGNTIYF
TRBD1,TRBV4-2,many,TRBJ2-3,TGTGCCAGCAGCCAAGATAGGCGAGGGGGCTTCACAGATACGCAGTATTTT,CASSQDRRGGFTDTQYF
NA,TRBV6-5,NA,TRBJ2-5,TGTGCCAGCAGTTCCTCCGGGGGCTTAAGCTCAGAGACCCAGTACTTC,CASSSSGGLSSETQYF
TRBD2,TRBV12-5,many,TRBJ2-3,TGTGCTAGTGGTTCTAGCGGGAGGGCCCCAGATACGCAGTATTTT,CASGSSGRAPDTQYF
TRBD2,TRBV19,many,TRBJ2-5,TGTGCCAGTAGCGGGAGGCGGGGAGAGACCCAGTACTTC,CASSGRRGETQYF
TRBD1,TRBV28,NA,TRBJ2-7,TGTGCCAGCAGTTTATCCGCACAGGGGAGCGACGAGCAGTACTTC,CASSLSAQGSDEQYF
NA,TRBV6-5,many,TRBJ2-2,TGTGCCAGCAGCGCTGGGAACACCGGGGAGCTGTTTTTT,CASSAGNTGELFF
NA,TRBV20-1,NA,TRBJ2-5,TGCAGTGCTAGAGCGGCGGGAAAGACCCAGTACTTC,CSARAAGKTQYF
NA,TRBV2,few,TRBJ1-1,TGTGCCAGGGCAGCAGCACAGGGCGACACTGAAGCTTTCTTT,CARAAAQGDTEAFF
NA,TRBV28,many,TRBJ2-2,TGTGCCAGCAGACCTTTTTCGGGGATCGGGGAGCTGTTTTTT,CASRPFSGIGELFF
NA,TRBV6-2/TRBV6-3,NA,TRBJ2-7,TGTGCCAGCAGTTATGCTACCCATTATGAGCAGTACTTC,CASSYATHYEQYF
NA,TRBV3-1,few,TRBJ1-2,TGTGCCAGCAGCCAAGTGTTGGGCGTGGGCTACACCTTC,CASSQVLGVGYTF
TRBD1,TRBV20-1,many,TRBJ1-5,TGCAGTGCTAGAGATCCTCGCAGGGGGCTCAATCAGCCCCAGCATTTT,CSARDPRRGLNQPQHF
NA,TRBV29-1,many,TRBJ1-2,TGCAGCGTTCAAGGGGGAAATGGCTATGGCTACACCTTC,CSVQGGNGYGYTF
NA,TRBV28,many,TRBJ1-6,TGTGCCAGCAGTTTATCAGGTGGTTCACCCCTCCACTTT,CASSLSGGSPLHF
NA,TRBV6-1,many,TRBJ2-7,TGTGCCAGCAGTGAAGCGTGGGCAGTGTACTACGAGCAGTACTTC,CASSEAWAVYYEQYF
NA,TRBV19,NA,TRBJ2-7,TGTGCCAGTAGTACCCTGGCGGGTCAGGAACTTGAGCAGTACTTC,CASSTLAGQELEQYF
NA,TRBV7-8,NA,TRBJ2-7,TGTGCCAGCACCCGGGACTTAGCCATCGAGCAGTACTTC,CASTRDLAIEQYF
TRBD2,TRBV27,many,TRBJ2-3,TGTGCCAGCAGTTTTCAGCGGGGGGGCACAGATACGCAGTATTTT,CASSFQRGGTDTQYF
NA,TRBV6-5,many,TRBJ2-2,TGTGCCAGCAGGCATACCGTATCGAACACCGGGGAGCTGTTTTTT,CASRHTVSNTGELFF
NA,TRBV12-3/TRBV12-4,few,TRBJ1-1,TGTGCCAGCAGTTTAGGAGGGCAGGCCCTCTTT,CASSLGGQALF
TRBD1,TRBV4-3,NA,TRBJ1-2,TGCGCCAGCAGCAAAAGCGACAGGGGGCTTAACTATGGCTACACCTTC,CASSKSDRGLNYGYTF
NA,TRBV12-3/TRBV12-4,many,TRBJ1-2,TGTGCCAGCAGTTTTGTACGAGGCAATGGCTACACCTTC,CASSFVRGNGYTF
NA,TRBV28,NA,TRBJ2-5,TGTGCCAGCAGATCCAAGTCTTCGGGGGCGATTGGAGAGACCCAGTACTTC,CASRSKSSGAIGETQYF
NA,TRBV20-1,many,TRBJ1-3,TGCAGTGCTAGAAAGCAGGAGGCTGGAAACACCATATATTTT,CSARKQEAGNTIYF
TRBD2,TRBV20-1,many,TRBJ2-2,TGCAGTGCTAGAGGCCTAGCGGGAGCCCCCGGGGAGCTGTTTTTT,CSARGLAGAPGELFF
NA,TRBV27,many,TRBJ1-5,TGTGCCAGCAGTTTATTTGGGGGTCGTAACAATCAGCCCCAGCATTTT,CASSLFGGRNNQPQHF
NA,TRBV28,NA,TRBJ1-2,TGTGCCAGCAGACCAGCGGGGATTAGCTATGGCTACACCTTC,CASRPAGISYGYTF
NA,TRBV4-1,many,TRBJ2-7,TGCGCCAGCAGCCAACTTGATCAGGGAGCCTACGAGCAGTACTTC,CASSQLDQGAYEQYF
TRBD2,TRBV5-6,many,TRBJ2-7,TGTGCCAGCAGTTGGGGACTAGACGGGTACGAGCAGTACTTC,CASSWGLDGYEQYF
NA,TRBV6-2/TRBV6-3,many,TRBJ2-7,TGTGCCAGCACCCCGAGGGCGACCTACGAGCAGTACTTC,CASTPRATYEQYF
TRBD1,TRBV29-1,NA,TRBJ2-7,TGCAGCGTTGACAGGGGGCACGAGCAGTACTTC,CSVDRGHEQYF
NA,TRBV24-1,many,TRBJ1-5,TGTGCCACCAGTGACTCACAGGGTGTCGGCAATCAGCCCCAGCATTTT,CATSDSQGVGNQPQHF
NA,TRBV12-3/TRBV12-4,many,TRBJ1-1,TGTGCCAGCACCCTCGGGTACAGGAACACTGAAGCTTTCTTT,CASTLGYRNTEAFF
NA,TRBV6-1,many,TRBJ1-6,TGTGCCAGCAGTGAAGCAGAGGGGACGAATTCACCCCTCCACTTT,CASSEAEGTNSPLHF
TRBD1,TRBV19,NA,TRBJ1-5,TGTGCCAGTAGTACCCGGGACAGGGGAGGACAGCCCCAGCATTTT,CASSTRDRGGQPQHF
TRBD1,TRBV24-1,NA,TRBJ1-1,TGTGCCAGCAGCTTATTCAGGCAGGGGGCGAGAATGAACACTGAAGCTTTCTTT,CASSLFRQGARMNTEAFF
NA,TRBV30,many,TRBJ2-7,TGTGCCTGGAGTGCCTCTCGGACAGCCGGATCCTACGAGCAGTACTTC,CAWSASRTAGSYEQYF
TRBD2,TRBV29-1,many,TRBJ2-5,TGCAGCGTTGATTTTGGGGGAGGGGAGACCCAGTACTTC,CSVDFGGGETQYF
NA,TRBV24-1,many,TRBJ1-2,TGTGCCACCAGTGACCCACAGGGAGAGGACTATGGCTACACCTTC,CATSDPQGEDYGYTF
NA,TRBV10-2,many,TRBJ2-5,TGCGCCAGCAGCGGGGACGGTGGAATTGCGGCCCAGTACTTC,CASSGDGGIAAQYF
NA,TRBV29-1,many,TRBJ1-1,TGCAGCGATTTTCGAACCTTGAACACTGAAGCTTTCTTT,CSDFRTLNTEAFF
NA,TRBV4-1,many,TRBJ2-2,TGCGCCAGCAGCCAAGAATGGACCGGGGAGCTGTTTTTT,CASSQEWTGELFF
TRBD1,TRBV11-2,NA,TRBJ2-7,TGTGCCAGCAGCTTAGGGGACAGACGAACCTACGAGCAGTACTTC,CASSLGDRRTYEQYF
TRBD2,TRBV20-1,many,TRBJ2-5,TGCAGTGCTAGAGATCCTAGCGGGAGGGGGCCCCAAGAGACCCAGTACTTC,CSARDPSGRGPQETQYF
TRBD2,TRBV29-1,few,TRBJ2-7,TGCAGCGTTGAGACCAACAGGGAAAGTTCTAGCGGGAGGTCCTACGAGCAGTACTTC,CSVETNRESSSGRSYEQYF
NA,TRBV19,many,TRBJ1-2,TGTGCCAGTAATATAGGGGAGGCTGGCTACACCTTC,CASNIGEAGYTF
TRBD1,TRBV11-2,many,TRBJ2-7,TGTGCCAGCAGCTTAGGGGGACAGGGGAACGAGCAGTACTTC,CASSLGGQGNEQYF
NA,TRBV12-3/TRBV12-4,NA,TRBJ1-1,TGTGCCAGCAGTTTGGCCAGCATGAACACTGAAGCTTTCTTT,CASSLASMNTEAFF
NA,TRBV28,many,TRBJ1-5,TGTGCCAGCAGTTTCAGAAGGACAGAGCAGCCCCAGCATTTT,CASSFRRTEQPQHF
NA,TRBV7-2,NA,TRBJ2-7,TGTGCCAGCAGCTCCACGAGGGGCTACGAGCAGTACTTC,CASSSTRGYEQYF
NA,TRBV6-1,NA,TRBJ2-5,TGTGCCAGCAGCTCGACTAGTCCCCGAGAGACCCAGTACTTC,CASSSTSPRETQYF
TRBD1,TRBV28,many,TRBJ1-2,TGTGCCAGCAGTCGTATCGGCAAGGGACAGGGATATGGCTACACCTTC,CASSRIGKGQGYGYTF